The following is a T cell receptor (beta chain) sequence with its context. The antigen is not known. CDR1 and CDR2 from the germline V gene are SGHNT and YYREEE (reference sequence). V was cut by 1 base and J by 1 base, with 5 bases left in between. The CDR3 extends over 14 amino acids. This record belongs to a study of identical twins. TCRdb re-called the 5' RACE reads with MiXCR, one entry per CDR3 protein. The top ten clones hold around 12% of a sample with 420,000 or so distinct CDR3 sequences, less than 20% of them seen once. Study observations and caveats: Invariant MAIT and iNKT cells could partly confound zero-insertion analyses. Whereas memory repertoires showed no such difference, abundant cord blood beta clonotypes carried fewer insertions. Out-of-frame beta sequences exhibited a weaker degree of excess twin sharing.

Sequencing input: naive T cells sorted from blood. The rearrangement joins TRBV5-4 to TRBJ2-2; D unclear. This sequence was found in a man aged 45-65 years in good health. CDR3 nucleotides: TGTGCCAGCAGCTTGCCGCGGAACACCGGGGAGCTGTTTTTT. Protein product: CASSLPRNTGELFF.